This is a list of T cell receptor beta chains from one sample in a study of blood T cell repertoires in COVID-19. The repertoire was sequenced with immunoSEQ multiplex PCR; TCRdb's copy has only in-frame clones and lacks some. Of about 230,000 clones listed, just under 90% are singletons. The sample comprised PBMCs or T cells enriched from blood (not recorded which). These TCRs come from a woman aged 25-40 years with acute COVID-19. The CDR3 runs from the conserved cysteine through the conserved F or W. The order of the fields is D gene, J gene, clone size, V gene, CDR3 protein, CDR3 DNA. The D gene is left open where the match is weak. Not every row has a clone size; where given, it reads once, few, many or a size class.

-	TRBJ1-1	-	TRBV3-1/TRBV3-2	CASSQAGQGNTEAFF	TGTGCCAGCAGCCAAGCGGGTCAGGGGAACACTGAAGCTTTCTTT
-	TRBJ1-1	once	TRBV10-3	CAISESFKNTEAFF	TGTGCCATCAGTGAGTCTTTCAAGAACACTGAAGCTTTCTTT
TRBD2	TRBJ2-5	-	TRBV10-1	CASSESGRGETQYF	TGCGCCAGCAGTGAGTCCGGGAGGGGAGAGACCCAGTACTTC
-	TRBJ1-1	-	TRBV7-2	CASSFISGGATEAFF	TGTGCCAGCAGCTTCATCTCCGGAGGGGCCACTGAAGCTTTCTTT
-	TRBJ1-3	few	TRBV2	CARSQGDSGNTIYF	TGTGCCAGAAGTCAGGGTGACTCTGGAAACACCATATATTTT
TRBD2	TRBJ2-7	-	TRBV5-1	CASSLAGGAPQYEQYF	TGCGCCAGCAGCTTGGCCGGGGGGGCCCCTCAGTACGAGCAGTACTTC
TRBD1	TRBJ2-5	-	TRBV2	CASRATSGTGGETQYF	TGTGCCAGCAGAGCCACCAGCGGGACAGGGGGGGAGACCCAGTACTTC
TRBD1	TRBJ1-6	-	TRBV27	CASSSTLGQAKSSPLHF	TGTGCCAGCAGTTCGACTTTAGGACAGGCCAAGAGTTCACCCCTCCACTTT
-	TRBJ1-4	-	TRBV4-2	CASSQVQSFATNEKLFF	TGTGCCAGCAGCCAAGTACAGAGCTTTGCAACTAATGAAAAACTGTTTTTT
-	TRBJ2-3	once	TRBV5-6	CASSFSLDTQYF	TGTGCCAGCAGCTTCTCCTTAGATACGCAGTATTTT
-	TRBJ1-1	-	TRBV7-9	CASSPPGNTEAFF	TGTGCCAGCAGCCCCCCCGGGAACACTGAAGCTTTCTTT
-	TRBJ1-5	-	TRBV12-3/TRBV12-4	CAGSTVNQPQHF	TGTGCCGGCAGCACGGTGAATCAGCCCCAGCATTTT
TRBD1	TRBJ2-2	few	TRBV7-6	CASGAGTGIAWELFF	TGTGCCAGCGGCGCGGGGACAGGGATTGCCTGGGAGCTGTTTTTT
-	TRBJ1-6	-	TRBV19	CASNSQGSTDPLHF	TGTGCCAGTAATTCTCAGGGGTCCACGGATCCCCTCCACTTT
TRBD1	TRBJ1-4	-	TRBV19	CASSKAPGQNNEKLFF	TGTGCCAGTAGTAAGGCCCCGGGACAGAATAATGAAAAACTGTTTTTT
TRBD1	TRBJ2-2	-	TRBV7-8	CASSSPGQITGELFF	TGTGCCAGCAGCTCACCGGGACAGATCACCGGGGAGCTGTTTTTT
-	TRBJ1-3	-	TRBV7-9	CASSPPPGFGNTIYF	TGTGCCAGCAGCCCACCACCGGGGTTCGGAAACACCATATATTTT
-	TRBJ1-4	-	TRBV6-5	CASSYSQGIEKLFF	TGTGCCAGCAGTTACAGCCAGGGTATAGAAAAACTGTTTTTT
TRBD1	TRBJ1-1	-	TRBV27	CASSFMAGGSTEAFF	TGTGCCAGCAGTTTTATGGCAGGGGGCTCCACTGAAGCTTTCTTT
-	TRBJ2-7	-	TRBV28	CASSPPYRVIGEQYF	TGTGCCAGCAGCCCCCCCTACAGGGTGATTGGAGAGCAGTACTTC
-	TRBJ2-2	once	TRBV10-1	CASSENRAVNTGELFF	TGCGCCAGCAGTGAGAACAGGGCAGTGAACACCGGGGAGCTGTTTTTT
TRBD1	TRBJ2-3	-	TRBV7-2	CASSLVSRGFHTVADTQYF	TGTGCCAGCAGCTTAGTCTCCAGGGGGTTTCACACAGTTGCAGATACGCAGTATTTT
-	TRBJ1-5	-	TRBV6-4	CASSRERDQPQHF	TGTGCCAGCAGTCGGGAGCGGGATCAGCCCCAGCATTTT
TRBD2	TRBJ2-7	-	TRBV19	CASSANRDYSSEQYF	TGTGCCAGTAGCGCCAACCGGGACTATTCTTCTGAGCAGTACTTC
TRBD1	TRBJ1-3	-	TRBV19	CASSKPDRGGNTIYF	TGTGCCAGTAGTAAACCGGACAGGGGTGGAAACACCATATATTTT
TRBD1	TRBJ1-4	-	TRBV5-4	CASSLVGQAYEKLFF	TGTGCCAGCAGCTTGGTGGGACAGGCTTATGAAAAACTGTTTTTT
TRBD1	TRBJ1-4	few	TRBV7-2	CASSLGQGAGGLFF	TGTGCCAGCAGCTTAGGACAGGGGGCTGGGGGACTGTTTTTT
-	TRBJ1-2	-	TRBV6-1	CASSEASTAAGGTF	TGTGCCAGCAGTGAAGCGAGTACCGCGGCAGGAGGAACCTTC
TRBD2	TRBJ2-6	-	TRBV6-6	CASSPTGTSFSGANVLTF	TGTGCCAGCAGTCCCACCGGGACTAGCTTTTCTGGGGCCAACGTCCTGACTTTC
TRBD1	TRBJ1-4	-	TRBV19	CASMGGQLNEKLFF	TGTGCCAGTATGGGGGGACAGTTAAATGAAAAACTGTTTTTT
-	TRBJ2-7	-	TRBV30	CAWSTRAEQYF	TGTGCCTGGAGTACCAGGGCCGAGCAGTACTTC
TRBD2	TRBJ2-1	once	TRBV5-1	CASSSLAGAPREQFF	TGCGCCAGCAGTTCCCTAGCGGGGGCCCCACGGGAGCAGTTCTTC
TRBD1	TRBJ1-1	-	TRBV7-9	CASSPPGQGVTRNTEAFF	TGTGCCAGCAGCCCACCGGGACAGGGGGTGACTCGAAACACTGAAGCTTTCTTT
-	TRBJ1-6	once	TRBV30	CAWSVEGNSPLHF	TGTGCCTGGAGTGTTGAGGGAAATTCACCCCTCCACTTT
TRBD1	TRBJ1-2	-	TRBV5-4	CASSLHQGVYSNYGYTF	TGTGCCAGCAGCTTGCATCAGGGGGTTTACTCTAACTATGGCTACACCTTC
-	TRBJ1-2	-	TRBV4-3	CASSRQDAVFLGYTF	TGCGCCAGCAGCCGCCAGGATGCTGTTTTCTTAGGCTACACCTTC
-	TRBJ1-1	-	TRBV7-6	CASSLAPSGGTEAFF	TGTGCCAGCAGCTTGGCCCCTAGCGGGGGCACTGAAGCTTTCTTT
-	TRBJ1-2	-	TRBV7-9	CASSLAGSSRTYGYTF	TGTGCCAGCAGCTTAGCCGGCAGTTCAAGGACTTATGGCTACACCTTC
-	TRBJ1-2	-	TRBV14	CASSQVDSPLLGGYTF	TGTGCCAGCAGCCAGGTTGACAGTCCCTTGCTGGGAGGCTACACCTTC
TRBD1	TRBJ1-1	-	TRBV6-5	CASSMTGGTEAFF	TGTGCCAGCAGCATGACAGGGGGCACTGAAGCTTTCTTT
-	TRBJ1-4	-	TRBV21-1	CASSKVCMSGDRENEKLFF	TGTGCCAGCAGCAAAGTGTGTATGAGTGGGGACAGAGAGAATGAAAAACTGTTTTTT
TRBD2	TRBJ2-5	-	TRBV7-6	CASSPMTSGSQETQYF	TGTGCCAGCAGCCCCATGACTAGCGGGAGCCAAGAGACCCAGTACTTC
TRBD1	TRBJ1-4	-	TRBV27	CASMRTGLNEKLFF	TGTGCCAGCATGCGGACAGGATTGAATGAAAAACTGTTTTTT
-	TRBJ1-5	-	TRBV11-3	CASSFNRPYSNQPQHF	TGTGCCAGCAGCTTTAACAGGCCATATAGCAATCAGCCCCAGCATTTT
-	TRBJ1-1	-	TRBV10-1	CASSGDELTEAFF	TGCGCCAGCAGTGGAGATGAACTCACTGAAGCTTTCTTT
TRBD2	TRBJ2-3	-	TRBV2	CASSELVAGGADTQYF	TGTGCCAGCAGTGAGTTGGTAGCGGGGGGAGCAGATACGCAGTATTTT
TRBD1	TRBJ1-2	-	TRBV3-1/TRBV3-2	CASSRSGTENGYTF	TGTGCCAGCAGCAGATCCGGGACAGAAAATGGCTACACCTTC
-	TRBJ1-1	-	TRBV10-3	CAIKGVALDTEAFF	TGTGCCATCAAGGGGGTAGCTTTGGACACTGAAGCTTTCTTT
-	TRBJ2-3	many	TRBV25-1	CASSADLPGYTDTQYF	TGTGCCAGCAGTGCAGACCTCCCCGGGTACACAGATACGCAGTATTTT
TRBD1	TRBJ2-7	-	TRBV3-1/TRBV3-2	CASSQGQGSYEQYF	TGTGCCAGCAGCCAAGGACAGGGTTCCTACGAGCAGTACTTC
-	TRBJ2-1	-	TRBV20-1	CSALQAEQFF	TGCAGTGCTCTCCAAGCTGAGCAGTTCTTC
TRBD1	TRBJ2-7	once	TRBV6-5	CASRAATGAYEQYF	TGTGCCAGCAGAGCCGCGACAGGGGCCTACGAGCAGTACTTC
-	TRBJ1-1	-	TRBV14	CASSQDLRGEAFF	TGTGCCAGCAGCCAAGATTTACGAGGGGAAGCTTTCTTT
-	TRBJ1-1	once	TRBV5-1	CASSLAENTEAFF	TGCGCCAGCAGCTTGGCAGAGAACACTGAAGCTTTCTTT